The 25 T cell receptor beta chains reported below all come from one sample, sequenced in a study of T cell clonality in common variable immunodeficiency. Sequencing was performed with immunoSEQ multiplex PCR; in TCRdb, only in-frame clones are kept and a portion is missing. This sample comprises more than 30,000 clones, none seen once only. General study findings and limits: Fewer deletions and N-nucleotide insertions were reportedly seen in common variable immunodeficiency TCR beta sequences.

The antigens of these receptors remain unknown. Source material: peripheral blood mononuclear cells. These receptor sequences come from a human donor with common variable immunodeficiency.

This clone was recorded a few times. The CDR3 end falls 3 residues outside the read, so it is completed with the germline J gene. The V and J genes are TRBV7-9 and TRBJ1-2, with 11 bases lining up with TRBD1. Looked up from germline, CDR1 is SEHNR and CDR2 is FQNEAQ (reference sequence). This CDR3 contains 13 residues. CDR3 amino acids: CASSQGQGDVYTF. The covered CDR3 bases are TGTGCCAGCAGCCAGGGACAGGGGGATGTC.

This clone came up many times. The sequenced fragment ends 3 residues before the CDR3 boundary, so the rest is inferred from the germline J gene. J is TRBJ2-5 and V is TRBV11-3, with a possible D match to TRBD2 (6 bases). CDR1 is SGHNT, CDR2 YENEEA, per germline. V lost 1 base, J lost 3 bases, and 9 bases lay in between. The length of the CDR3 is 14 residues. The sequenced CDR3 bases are TGTGCCAGCAGCTTAGTTTTAGCGGAAGAGACC. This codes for CASSLVLAEET. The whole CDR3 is CASSLVLAEETQYF.

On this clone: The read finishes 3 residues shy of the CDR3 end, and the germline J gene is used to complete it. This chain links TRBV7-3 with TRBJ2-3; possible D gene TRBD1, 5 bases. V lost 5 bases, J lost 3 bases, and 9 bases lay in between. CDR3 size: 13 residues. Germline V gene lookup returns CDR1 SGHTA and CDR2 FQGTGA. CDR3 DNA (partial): TGTGCCAGCAGCCTAAGACAGACAGATACG. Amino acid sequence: CASSLRQTDT. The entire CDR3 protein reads CASSLRQTDTQYF.

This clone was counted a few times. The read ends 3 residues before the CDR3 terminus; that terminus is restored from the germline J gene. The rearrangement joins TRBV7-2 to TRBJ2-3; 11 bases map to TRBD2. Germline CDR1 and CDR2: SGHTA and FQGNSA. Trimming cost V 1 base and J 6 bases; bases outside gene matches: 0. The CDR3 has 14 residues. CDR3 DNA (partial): TGTGCCAGCAGCTTAGGGACTAGCGGGGATACG. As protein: CASSLGTSGDT. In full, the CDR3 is CASSLGTSGDTQYF.

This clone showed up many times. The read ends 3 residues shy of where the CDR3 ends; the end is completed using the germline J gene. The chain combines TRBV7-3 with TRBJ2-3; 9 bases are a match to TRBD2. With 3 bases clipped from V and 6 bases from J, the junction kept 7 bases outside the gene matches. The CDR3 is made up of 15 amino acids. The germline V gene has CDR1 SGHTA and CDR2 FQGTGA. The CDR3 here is CASSFRRGGRDTQYF. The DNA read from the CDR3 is TGTGCCAGCAGCTTTCGGCGGGGGGGCCGTGATACG.

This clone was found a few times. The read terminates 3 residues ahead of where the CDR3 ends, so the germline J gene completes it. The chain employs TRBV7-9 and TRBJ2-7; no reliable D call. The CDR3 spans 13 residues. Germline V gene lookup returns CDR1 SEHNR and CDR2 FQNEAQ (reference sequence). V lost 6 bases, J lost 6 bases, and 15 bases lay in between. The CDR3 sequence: CASRPEAYGEQYF. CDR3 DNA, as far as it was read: TGTGCCAGCAGGCCCGAAGCCTACGGCGAG.

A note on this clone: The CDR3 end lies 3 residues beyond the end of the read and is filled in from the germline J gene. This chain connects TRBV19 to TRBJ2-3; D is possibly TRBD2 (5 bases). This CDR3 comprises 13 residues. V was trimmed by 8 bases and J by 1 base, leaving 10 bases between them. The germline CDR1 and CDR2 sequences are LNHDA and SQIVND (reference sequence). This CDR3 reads CASLSRGTDTQYF. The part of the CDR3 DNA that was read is TGTGCCAGTCTCTCGCGGGGCACAGATACG.

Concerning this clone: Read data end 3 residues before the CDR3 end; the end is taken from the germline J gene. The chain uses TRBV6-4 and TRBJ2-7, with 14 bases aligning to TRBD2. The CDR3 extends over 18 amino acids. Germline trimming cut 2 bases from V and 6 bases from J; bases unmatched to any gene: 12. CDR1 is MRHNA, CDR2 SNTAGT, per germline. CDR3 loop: CASSDPSPTSGGESEQYF. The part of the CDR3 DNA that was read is TGTGCCAGCAGTGACCCCTCACCGACTAGCGGGGGGGAGAGCGAG.

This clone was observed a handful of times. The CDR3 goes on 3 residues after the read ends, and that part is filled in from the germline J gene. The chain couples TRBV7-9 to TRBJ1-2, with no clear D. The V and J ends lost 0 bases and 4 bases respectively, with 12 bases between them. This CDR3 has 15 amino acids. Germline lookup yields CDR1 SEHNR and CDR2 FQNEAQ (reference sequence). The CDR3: CASSLAPGFSYGYTF. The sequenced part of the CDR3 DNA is TGTGCCAGCAGCTTAGCGCCCGGGTTTAGCTATGGC.

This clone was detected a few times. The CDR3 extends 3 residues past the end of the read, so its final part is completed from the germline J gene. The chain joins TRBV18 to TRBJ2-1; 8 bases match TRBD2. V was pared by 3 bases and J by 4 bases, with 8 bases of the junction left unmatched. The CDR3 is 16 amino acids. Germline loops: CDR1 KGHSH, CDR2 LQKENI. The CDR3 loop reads CASSPEGGGPYNEQFF. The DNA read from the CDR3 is TGTGCCAGCTCACCTGAGGGCGGGGGGCCTTACAATGAG.

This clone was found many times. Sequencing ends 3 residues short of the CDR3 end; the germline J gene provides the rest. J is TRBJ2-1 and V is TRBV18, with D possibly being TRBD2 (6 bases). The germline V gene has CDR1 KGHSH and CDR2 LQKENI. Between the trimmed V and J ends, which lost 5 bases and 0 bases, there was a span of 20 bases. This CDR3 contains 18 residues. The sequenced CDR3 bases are TGTGCCAGCTCATCGGGTGGAGGGAGCGGAAGCTCCTACAATGAG. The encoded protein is CASSSGGGSGSSYNE. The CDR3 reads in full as CASSSGGGSGSSYNEQFF.

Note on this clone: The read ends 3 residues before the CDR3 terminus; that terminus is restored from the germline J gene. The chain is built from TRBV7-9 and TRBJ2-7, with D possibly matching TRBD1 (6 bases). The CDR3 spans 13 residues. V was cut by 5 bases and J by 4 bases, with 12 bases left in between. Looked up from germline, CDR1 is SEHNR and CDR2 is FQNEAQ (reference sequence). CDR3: CASSQLQGYEQYF. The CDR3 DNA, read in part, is TGTGCCAGCAGCCAATTACAGGGATACGAG.

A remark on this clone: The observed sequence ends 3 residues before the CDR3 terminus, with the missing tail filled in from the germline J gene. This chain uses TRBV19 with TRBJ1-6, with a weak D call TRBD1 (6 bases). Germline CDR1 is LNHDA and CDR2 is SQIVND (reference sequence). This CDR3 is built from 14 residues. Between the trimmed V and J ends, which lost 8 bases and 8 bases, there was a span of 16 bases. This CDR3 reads CASYSGVGDSPLHF. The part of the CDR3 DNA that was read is TGTGCCAGTTACTCAGGGGTCGGGGATTCACCC.

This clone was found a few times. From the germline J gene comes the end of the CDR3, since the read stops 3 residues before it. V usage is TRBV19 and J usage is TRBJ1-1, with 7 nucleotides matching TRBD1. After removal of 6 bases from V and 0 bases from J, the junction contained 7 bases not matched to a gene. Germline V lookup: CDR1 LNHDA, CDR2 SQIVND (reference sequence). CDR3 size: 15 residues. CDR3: CASRPGQFMNTEAFF. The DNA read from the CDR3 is TGTGCCAGTAGGCCGGGACAGTTTATGAACACTGAA.

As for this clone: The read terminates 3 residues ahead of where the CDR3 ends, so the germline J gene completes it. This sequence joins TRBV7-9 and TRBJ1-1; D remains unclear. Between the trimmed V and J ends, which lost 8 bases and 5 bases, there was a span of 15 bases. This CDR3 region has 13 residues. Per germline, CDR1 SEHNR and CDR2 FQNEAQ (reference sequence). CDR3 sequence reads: CASGQEYPTEAFF. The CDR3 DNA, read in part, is TGTGCCAGCGGGCAAGAGTATCCAACTGAA.

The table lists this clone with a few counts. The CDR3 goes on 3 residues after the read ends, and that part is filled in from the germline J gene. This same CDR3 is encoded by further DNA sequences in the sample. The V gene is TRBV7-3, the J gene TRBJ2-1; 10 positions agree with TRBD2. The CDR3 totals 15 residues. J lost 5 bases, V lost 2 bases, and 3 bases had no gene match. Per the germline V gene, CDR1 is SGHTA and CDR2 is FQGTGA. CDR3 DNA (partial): TGTGCCAGCAGCTTACTAGCGGGGGCAAACAATGAG. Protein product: CASSLLAGANNE. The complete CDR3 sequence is CASSLLAGANNEQFF.

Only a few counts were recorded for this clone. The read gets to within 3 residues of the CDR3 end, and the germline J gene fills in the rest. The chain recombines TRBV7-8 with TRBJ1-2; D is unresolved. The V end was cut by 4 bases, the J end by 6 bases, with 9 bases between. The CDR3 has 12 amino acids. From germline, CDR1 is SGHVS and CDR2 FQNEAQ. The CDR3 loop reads CASSSSTDGYTF. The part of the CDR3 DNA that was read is TGTGCCAGCAGCTCTTCGACTGATGGC. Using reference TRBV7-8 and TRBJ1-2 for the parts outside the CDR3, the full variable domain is GAGVSQSPRYKVAKRGQDVALRCDPISGHVSLFWYQQALGQGPEFLTYFQNEAQLDKSGLPSDRFFAERPEGSVSTLKIQRTQQEDSAVYLCASSSSTDGYTFGSGTRLTVV.

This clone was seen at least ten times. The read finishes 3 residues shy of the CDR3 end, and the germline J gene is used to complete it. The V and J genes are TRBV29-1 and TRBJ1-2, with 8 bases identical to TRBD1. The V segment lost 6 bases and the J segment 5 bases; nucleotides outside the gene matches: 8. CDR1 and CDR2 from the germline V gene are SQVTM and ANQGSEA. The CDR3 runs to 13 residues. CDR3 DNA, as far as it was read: TGCAGCGTCCCCGGACAGGGACGGTATGGC. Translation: CSVPGQGRYG. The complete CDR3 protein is CSVPGQGRYGYTF.

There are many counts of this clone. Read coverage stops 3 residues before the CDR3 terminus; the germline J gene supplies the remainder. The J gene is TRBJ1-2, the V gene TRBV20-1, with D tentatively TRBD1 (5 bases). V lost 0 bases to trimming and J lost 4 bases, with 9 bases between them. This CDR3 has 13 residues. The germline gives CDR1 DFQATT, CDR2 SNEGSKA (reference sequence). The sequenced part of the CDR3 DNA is TGCAGTGCTAGAGAGGGACTGTCCTATGGC. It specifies CSAREGLSYG. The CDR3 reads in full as CSAREGLSYGYTF.

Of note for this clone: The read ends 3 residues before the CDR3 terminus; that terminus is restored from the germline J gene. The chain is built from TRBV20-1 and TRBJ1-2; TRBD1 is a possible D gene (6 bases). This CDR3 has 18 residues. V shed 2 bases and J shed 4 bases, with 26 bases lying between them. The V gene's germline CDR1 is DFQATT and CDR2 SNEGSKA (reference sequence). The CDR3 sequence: CSARLTHPTPGQVYGYTF. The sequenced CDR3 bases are TGCAGTGCTAGACTGACTCACCCGACACCGGGACAAGTCTATGGC.

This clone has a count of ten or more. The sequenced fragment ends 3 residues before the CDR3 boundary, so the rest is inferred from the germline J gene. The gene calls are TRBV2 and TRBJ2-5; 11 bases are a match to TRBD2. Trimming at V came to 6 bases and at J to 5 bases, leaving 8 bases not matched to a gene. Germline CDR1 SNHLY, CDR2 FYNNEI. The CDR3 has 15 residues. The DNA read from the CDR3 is TGTGCCAGCAGCGGCTCTAGCGGGGGGAGGGAGACC. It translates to CASSGSSGGRET. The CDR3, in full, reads CASSGSSGGRETQYF.

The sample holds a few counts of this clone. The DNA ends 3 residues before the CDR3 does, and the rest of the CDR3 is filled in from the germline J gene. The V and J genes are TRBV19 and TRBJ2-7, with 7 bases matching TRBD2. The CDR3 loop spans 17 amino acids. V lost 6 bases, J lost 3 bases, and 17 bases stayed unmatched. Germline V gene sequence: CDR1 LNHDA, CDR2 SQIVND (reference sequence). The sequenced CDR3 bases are TGTGCCAGTAGCTTGACTAGCCGCGCCGAAACCTTCTACGAG. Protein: CASSLTSRAETFYE. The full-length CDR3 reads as CASSLTSRAETFYEQYF.

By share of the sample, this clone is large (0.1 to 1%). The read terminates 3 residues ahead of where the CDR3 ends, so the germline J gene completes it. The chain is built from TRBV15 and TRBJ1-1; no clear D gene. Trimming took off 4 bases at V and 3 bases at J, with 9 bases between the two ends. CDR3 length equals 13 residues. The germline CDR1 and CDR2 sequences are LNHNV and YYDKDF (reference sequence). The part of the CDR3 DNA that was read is TGTGCCACCAGCACCCAGAGTCACACTGAA. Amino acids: CATSTQSHTE. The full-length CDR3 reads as CATSTQSHTEAFF.

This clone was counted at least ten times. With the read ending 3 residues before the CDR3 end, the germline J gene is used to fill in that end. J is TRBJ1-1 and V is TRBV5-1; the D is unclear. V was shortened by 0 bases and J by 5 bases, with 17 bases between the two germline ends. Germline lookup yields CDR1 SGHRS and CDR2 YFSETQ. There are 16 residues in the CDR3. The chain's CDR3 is CASSLAPGRVRTEAFF. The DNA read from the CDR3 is TGCGCCAGCAGCTTGGCCCCGGGTAGAGTTAGAACTGAA. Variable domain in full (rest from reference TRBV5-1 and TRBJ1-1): KAGVTQTPRYLIKTRGQQVTLSCSPISGHRSVSWYQQTPGQGLQFLFEYFSETQRNKGNFPGRFSGRQFSNSRSEMNVSTLELGDSALYLCASSLAPGRVRTEAFFGQGTRLTVV.

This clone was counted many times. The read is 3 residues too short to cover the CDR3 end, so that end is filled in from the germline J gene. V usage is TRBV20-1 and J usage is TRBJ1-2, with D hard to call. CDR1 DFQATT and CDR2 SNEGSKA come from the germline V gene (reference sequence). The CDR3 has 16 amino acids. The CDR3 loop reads CSARDLGLAGGGGYTF. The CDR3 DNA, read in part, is TGCAGTGCTAGAGATTTGGGCTTGGCGGGTGGAGGAGGC.